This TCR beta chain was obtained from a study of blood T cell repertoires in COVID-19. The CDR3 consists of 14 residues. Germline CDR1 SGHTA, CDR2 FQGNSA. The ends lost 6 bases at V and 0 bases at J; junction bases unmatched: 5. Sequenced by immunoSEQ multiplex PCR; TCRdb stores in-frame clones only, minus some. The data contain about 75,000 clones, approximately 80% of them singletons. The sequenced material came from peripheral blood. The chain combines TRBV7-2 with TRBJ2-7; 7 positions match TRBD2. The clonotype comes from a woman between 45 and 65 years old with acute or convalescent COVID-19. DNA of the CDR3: TGTGCCAGCAGGGGGGGAGGGTCCTCCTACGAGCAGTACTTC. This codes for CASRGGGSSYEQYF.